Sequencing of this T cell receptor beta chain was carried out in a study of Ad26.COV2.S vaccination and SARS-CoV-2 variants. Study in general: Donor was one of the participants in the Ad26.COV2.S arm of the COV1001 trial. Recipients of Ad26.COV2.S got it intramuscularly, once or twice 56 days apart.

The germline V and J ends were trimmed by 3 bases and 1 base, with 9 bases remaining between them. Germline CDR1 reads GTSNPN; CDR2 reads SVGIG (reference sequence). This CDR3 spans 13 amino acids. As to treatment: 15 to 20 received Ad26.COV2.S at low or high dose, single or two shots; about 5 received placebo; per-sample allocation not given. Each sample was drawn 63 days after the first injection (of vaccine or placebo). Boston supplied an adult donor aged 18-55 years. The study, taken as a whole, reports: The TCR breadth and depth analyses may have produced an underestimate of total T cell responses.

Produced via immunoSEQ multiplex PCR; TCRdb's table is partial and in-frame only. The table lists about 500,000 clones, 80% to 90% of them singletons. About this clone itself: Its matching antigen is unknown.

The starting material was peripheral blood, obtained in a trial of Ad26.COV2.S vaccine versus placebo. The rearrangement links TRBV30 to TRBJ1-1; D is uncertain. The clonotype was recovered from a person aged 18 to 65 who received the Ad26.COV2.S COVID-19 vaccine or a placebo. The CDR3: CAWRETKNTEAFF. For the CDR3, the DNA is TGTGCCTGGAGGGAGACAAAGAACACTGAAGCTTTCTTT.